A selection of T cell receptor beta chains follows, all from one sample in a study of a mutant IDH1 vaccine in newly diagnosed glioma. Their antigens remain unidentified. Measured with immunoSEQ multiplex PCR; TCRdb has only the in-frame clones, and not every one. Seen here are over 45,000 clones, 85% to 95% observed once, and the top ten hold 2% to 2.5%. Sequencing used PBMCs, obtained from a glioma patient whose treatment included an IDH1 peptide vaccine. The receptors were gathered from a man aged 50 to 59 with glioma. CDR3s include the opening cysteine and the closing phenylalanine or tryptophan. The D gene is left open where the match is weak. Clone size is not always given. Where it is, it says once, few, many or a class for expanded clones.

J	length	V	D	size	DNA	CDR3
TRBJ2-2	13	TRBV5-1	.	once	TGCGCCAGCAGTTTAGGGAACACCGGGGAGCTGTTTTTT	CASSLGNTGELFF
TRBJ2-7	15	TRBV7-9	TRBD2	.	TGTGCCAGCAGCCCCAGCGGGGGGGGCTCCTACGAGCAGTACTTC	CASSPSGGGSYEQYF
TRBJ1-4	16	TRBV4-2	TRBD1	.	TGTGCCAGCAGCCAAGATGGGACAGGGGATAATGAAAAACTGTTTTTT	CASSQDGTGDNEKLFF
TRBJ1-2	17	TRBV7-2	.	.	TGTGCCAGCAGCTTAGTATCCTCCCCACACAGGGCCGGTGGCTACACCTTC	CASSLVSSPHRAGGYTF
TRBJ1-2	15	TRBV15	.	.	TGTGCCACCAGCCCTGGCTCCGACAGCCCCTATGGCTACACCTTC	CATSPGSDSPYGYTF
TRBJ2-5	14	TRBV5-1	.	.	TGCGCCAGCAGCCCCCAGGGTAACGGAGAGACCCAGTACTTC	CASSPQGNGETQYF
TRBJ1-1	12	TRBV19	.	.	TGTGCCAGTGGGGGGGGTGACACTGAAGCTTTCTTT	CASGGGDTEAFF
TRBJ2-4	13	TRBV2	TRBD1	.	TGTGCCAGTGCGGGACAGGCTCCCGCCATTCAGTACTTC	CASAGQAPAIQYF
TRBJ2-2	12	TRBV10-1	.	.	TGCGCCAGCAGTGACCCGACCGGGGAGCTGTTTTTT	CASSDPTGELFF
TRBJ2-3	16	TRBV27	TRBD2	.	TGTGCCAGCAGTTTACGCCTAGCGGGGAGCACAGATACGCAGTATTTT	CASSLRLAGSTDTQYF
TRBJ2-7	17	TRBV18	.	.	TGTGCCAGCTCACTTAATCCCTCCGGGGGAAGTTTCGACGAGCAGTACTTC	CASSLNPSGGSFDEQYF
TRBJ2-2	12	TRBV28	.	.	TGTGCCACCGAACACGGCACCGGGGAGCTGTTTTTT	CATEHGTGELFF
TRBJ2-3	16	TRBV4-2	TRBD2	once	TGTGCCAGCAGCCAAGAACTAGCGCTTAGCACAGATACGCAGTATTTT	CASSQELALSTDTQYF
TRBJ1-4	14	TRBV7-8	.	.	TGTGCCAGCAGCTGGCTGGCAACTAATGAAAAACTGTTTTTT	CASSWLATNEKLFF
TRBJ2-1	14	TRBV6-1	TRBD2	.	TGTGCCAGCAAAGGGACTACTTCCTACAATGAGCAGTTCTTC	CASKGTTSYNEQFF
TRBJ2-4	16	TRBV7-9	.	.	TGTGCCAGCAGCTTAGCCGGGGACGGTTCAAAAAACATTCAGTACTTC	CASSLAGDGSKNIQYF
TRBJ2-7	14	TRBV7-9	.	.	TGTGCCAGCAGCTCGGCCGGGAGCTCCTACGAGCAGTACTTC	CASSSAGSSYEQYF
TRBJ2-3	15	TRBV11-2	.	.	TGTGCCAGCAGCTCCCGGACGCCTAGCACAGATACGCAGTATTTT	CASSSRTPSTDTQYF
TRBJ1-2	15	TRBV4-1	.	.	TGCGCCAGCAGCCAAATCAGGGGAGCTAACTATGGCTACACCTTC	CASSQIRGANYGYTF
TRBJ1-5	14	TRBV10-3	.	.	TGTGCCATCAGTCTGGGAGGGCCCAATCAGCCCCAGCATTTT	CAISLGGPNQPQHF
TRBJ2-5	14	TRBV10-3	.	.	TGTGCCATCAGAGATGAACAGGCTTGGGAGACCCAGTACTTC	CAIRDEQAWETQYF
TRBJ1-6	14	TRBV6-1	TRBD1	.	TGTGCCAGCAAAACACAGGGGGACAATTCACCCCTCCACTTT	CASKTQGDNSPLHF
TRBJ1-2	15	TRBV5-1	TRBD1	.	TGCGCCAGCAGCGTAGGACAGGGAAGGAGCTATGGCTACACCTTC	CASSVGQGRSYGYTF
TRBJ1-3	13	TRBV18	.	once	TGTGCCAGCTCACCGGGCGGAGCAAACACCATATATTTT	CASSPGGANTIYF
TRBJ2-3	18	TRBV6-1	TRBD2	once	TGTGCCAGCAGTGAGATTCAACCGGGACTAGCGGGGACAGATACGCAGTATTTT	CASSEIQPGLAGTDTQYF
TRBJ2-7	13	TRBV19	.	.	TGTGCCAGTAGTATAGAGCCCACTAACGAGCAGTACTTC	CASSIEPTNEQYF
TRBJ2-1	13	TRBV5-6	TRBD2	.	TGTGCCAGCAGCCTGGGCCGGGCTAGCGGGAGTGTCTTC	CASSLGRASGSVF
TRBJ1-2	12	TRBV28	TRBD1	.	TGTGCCAGCAGCTTACAGGGGTATGGCTACACCTTC	CASSLQGYGYTF
TRBJ2-3	16	TRBV7-9	TRBD1	.	TGTGCCAGCAGCAGCGGACAGGGGGCATGGGCAGATACGCAGTATTTT	CASSSGQGAWADTQYF
TRBJ2-2	15	TRBV18	.	.	TGTGCCAGCTCGAGGGACATGGGGGATACCGGGGAGCTGTTTTTT	CASSRDMGDTGELFF
TRBJ2-2	14	TRBV2	TRBD1	.	TGTGCCAGCAGCCTAGACAGGGTTGGCGGGGAGCTGTTTTTT	CASSLDRVGGELFF
TRBJ1-2	14	TRBV19	.	.	TGTGCCAGTACCCGTAGTCGGGCGAGCTATGGCTACACCTTC	CASTRSRASYGYTF
TRBJ2-7	15	TRBV28	.	.	TGTGCCAGCAGGAAGGGGCTAGATTACTTTTACGAGCAGTACTTC	CASRKGLDYFYEQYF
TRBJ1-6	20	TRBV5-1	.	.	TGCGCCAGCAGCTTGAAGGCTATCGGGCGGACCAGCTCCTATAATTCACCCCTCCACTTT	CASSLKAIGRTSSYNSPLHF
TRBJ1-1	13	TRBV7-7	.	.	TGTGCTAGCAGCTTGACAGAGAACACTGAAGCTTTCTTT	CASSLTENTEAFF
TRBJ1-4	16	TRBV5-5	.	.	TGTGCCAGCAGCAGGGGCGGGGGGGTGACTAATGAAAAACTGTTTTTT	CASSRGGGVTNEKLFF
TRBJ1-4	15	TRBV28	.	.	TGTGCCAGCAGTTTATCGGCCAGGGGTTCCGGAAAACTGTTTTTT	CASSLSARGSGKLFF
TRBJ1-5	12	TRBV10-1	.	.	TGCGCCAGCAGTGAGTCGAAAGTGCCCCAGCATTTT	CASSESKVPQHF
TRBJ2-1	15	TRBV27	TRBD2	.	TGTGCCAGCAGTTTTGGCGGGAGGGCCGGGAATGAGCAGTTCTTC	CASSFGGRAGNEQFF
TRBJ1-5	15	TRBV6-5	.	.	TGTGCCAGCAAACTTGAGGGCCAGGGCAATCAGCCCCAGCATTTT	CASKLEGQGNQPQHF
TRBJ2-2	15	TRBV5-1	.	.	TGCGCCAGCAACCCAGGGGGGATGCGATCCGGGGAGCTGTTTTTT	CASNPGGMRSGELFF
TRBJ1-1	15	TRBV7-8	TRBD1	once	TGTGCCAGCAGCTTGCTCGGACAGGCGAGAACTGAAGCTTTCTTT	CASSLLGQARTEAFF
TRBJ1-1	12	TRBV30	.	few	TGTGCCTGGAGTGAAGGATACACTGAAGCTTTCTTT	CAWSEGYTEAFF
TRBJ2-1	15	TRBV5-1	TRBD2	.	TGCGCCAGCAGCGTGTCTCAACTGCTAGCGGGGGGCCTGTTCTTC	CASSVSQLLAGGLFF
TRBJ2-1	12	TRBV6-5	.	.	TGTGCCAGCAGCCTAGGTGGGGCTGAGCAGTTCTTC	CASSLGGAEQFF
TRBJ2-1	14	TRBV5-6	TRBD1	.	TGTGCCAGCAGCTTGGCCAGGGGGTACAATGAGCAGTTCTTC	CASSLARGYNEQFF
TRBJ2-3	14	TRBV29-1	.	.	TGCAGCGTTGTTCAGGGGTGGCACACAGATACGCAGTATTTT	CSVVQGWHTDTQYF
TRBJ2-5	13	TRBV4-2	.	.	TGTGCCAGCAGCCAAGGAGCTTATGGGACCCAGTACTTC	CASSQGAYGTQYF
TRBJ2-7	15	TRBV4-1	.	.	TGCGCCAGCAGCCAAGGTCGCGTCCCCGACTACGAGCAGTACTTC	CASSQGRVPDYEQYF
TRBJ2-1	12	TRBV29-1	.	.	TGCAGCGTTGTCCGGGGCTACAATGAGCAGTTCTTC	CSVVRGYNEQFF
TRBJ2-7	17	TRBV4-3	TRBD1	.	TGCGCCAGCAGCCAAGATAGTCTGGCAGGGGGCTCCTACGAGCAGTACTTC	CASSQDSLAGGSYEQYF
TRBJ2-7	14	TRBV15	TRBD2	.	TGTGCCACCAGCGCGGGGGGGGAATCCTACGAGCAGTACTTC	CATSAGGESYEQYF
TRBJ2-1	15	TRBV14	.	.	TGTGCCAGCAGCCAAGTAGGGGGCTCCTACAATGAGCAGTTCTTC	CASSQVGGSYNEQFF
TRBJ1-6	14	TRBV16	.	.	TGTGCCAGCAGCCACGACTGGGGTAGTTCACCCCTCCACTTT	CASSHDWGSSPLHF